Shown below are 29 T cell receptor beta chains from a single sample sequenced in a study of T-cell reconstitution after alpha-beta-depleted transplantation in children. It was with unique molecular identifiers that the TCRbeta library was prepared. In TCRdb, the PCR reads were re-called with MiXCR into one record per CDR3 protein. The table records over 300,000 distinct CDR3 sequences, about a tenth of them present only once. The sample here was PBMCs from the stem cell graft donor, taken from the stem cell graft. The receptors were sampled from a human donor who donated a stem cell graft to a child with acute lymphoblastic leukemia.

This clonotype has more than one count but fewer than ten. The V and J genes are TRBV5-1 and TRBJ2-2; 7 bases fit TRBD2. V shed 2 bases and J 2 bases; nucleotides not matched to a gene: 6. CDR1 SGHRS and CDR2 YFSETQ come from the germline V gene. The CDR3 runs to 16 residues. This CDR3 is CASSFNPGGNTGELFF. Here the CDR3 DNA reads TGCGCCAGCAGCTTTAATCCGGGAGGAAACACCGGGGAGCTGTTTTTT.

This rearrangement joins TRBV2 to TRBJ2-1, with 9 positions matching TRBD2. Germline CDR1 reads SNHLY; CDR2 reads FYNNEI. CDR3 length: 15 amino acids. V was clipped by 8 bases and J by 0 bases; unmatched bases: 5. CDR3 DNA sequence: TGTGCCAGCGAGGCGGGAGGGAGCTCCTACAATGAGCAGTTCTTC. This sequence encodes CASEAGGSSYNEQFF.

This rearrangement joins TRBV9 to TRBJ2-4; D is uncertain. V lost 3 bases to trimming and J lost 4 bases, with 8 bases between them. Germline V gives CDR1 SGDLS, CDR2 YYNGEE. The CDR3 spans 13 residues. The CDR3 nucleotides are TGTGCCAGCAGCGGGATAAATAAAAACATTCAGTACTTC. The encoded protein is CASSGINKNIQYF.

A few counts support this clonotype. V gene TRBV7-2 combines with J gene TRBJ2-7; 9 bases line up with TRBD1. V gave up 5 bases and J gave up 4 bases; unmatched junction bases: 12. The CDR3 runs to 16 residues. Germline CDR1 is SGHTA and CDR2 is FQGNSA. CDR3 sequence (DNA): TGTGCCAGCAGCGCTTTTCCGGGACAGGGACGATACGAGCAGTACTTC. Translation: CASSAFPGQGRYEQYF.

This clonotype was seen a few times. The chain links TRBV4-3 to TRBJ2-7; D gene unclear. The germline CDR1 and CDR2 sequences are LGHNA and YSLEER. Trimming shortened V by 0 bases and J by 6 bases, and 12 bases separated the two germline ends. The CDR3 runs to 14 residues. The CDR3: CASSQDGGGGEQYF. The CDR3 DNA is TGCGCCAGCAGCCAAGATGGCGGTGGTGGCGAGCAGTACTTC.

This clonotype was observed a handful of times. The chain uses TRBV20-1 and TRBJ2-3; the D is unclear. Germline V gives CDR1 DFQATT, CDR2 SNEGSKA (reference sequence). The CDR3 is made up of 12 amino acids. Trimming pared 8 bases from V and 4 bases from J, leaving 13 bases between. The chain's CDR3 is CSPMKGPDTQYF. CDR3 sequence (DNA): TGCAGTCCCATGAAGGGTCCAGATACGCAGTATTTT.

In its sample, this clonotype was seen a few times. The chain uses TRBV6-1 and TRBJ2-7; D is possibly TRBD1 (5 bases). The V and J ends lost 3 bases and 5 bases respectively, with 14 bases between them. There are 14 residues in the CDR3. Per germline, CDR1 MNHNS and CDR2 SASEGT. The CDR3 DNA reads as TGTGCCAGCAGTGATGGGGCTTATTGGCACGAGCAGTACTTC. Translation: CASSDGAYWHEQYF.

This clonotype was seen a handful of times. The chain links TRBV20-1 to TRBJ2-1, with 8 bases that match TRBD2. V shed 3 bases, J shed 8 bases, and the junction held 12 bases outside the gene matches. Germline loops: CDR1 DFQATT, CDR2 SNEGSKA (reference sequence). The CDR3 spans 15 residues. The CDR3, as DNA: TGCAGTGCTAGCAGTACTAGCGGAAGGATGGATGAGCAGTTCTTC. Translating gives CSASSTSGRMDEQFF.

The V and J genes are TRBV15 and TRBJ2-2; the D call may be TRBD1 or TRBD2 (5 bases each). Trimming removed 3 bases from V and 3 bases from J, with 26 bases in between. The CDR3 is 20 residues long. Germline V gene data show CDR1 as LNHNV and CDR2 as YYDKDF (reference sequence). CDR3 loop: CATSSPIWERIVGDTGELFF. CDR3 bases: TGTGCCACCAGCAGCCCCATTTGGGAGAGAATAGTAGGGGACACCGGGGAGCTGTTTTTT.

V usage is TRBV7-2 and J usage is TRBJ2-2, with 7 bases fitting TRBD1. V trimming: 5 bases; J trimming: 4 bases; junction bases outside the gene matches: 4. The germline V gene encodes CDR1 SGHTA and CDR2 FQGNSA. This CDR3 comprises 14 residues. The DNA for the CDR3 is TGTGCCAGCAGCCAGGGACAGTTCACCGGGGAGCTGTTTTTT. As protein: CASSQGQFTGELFF.

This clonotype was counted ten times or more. CDR3 coding DNA: TGCGCCAGCAGCCCTAGCGGGAGGGCCCCCCAAGAGACCCAGTACTTC. It is translated as CASSPSGRAPQETQYF. This chain uses TRBV4-1 with TRBJ2-5; TRBD2 agrees at 12 bases. J gave up 1 base and V 4 bases, and 4 bases lay outside the gene matches. Germline assignment: CDR1 MGHRA and CDR2 YSYEKL. This CDR3 spans 16 amino acids.

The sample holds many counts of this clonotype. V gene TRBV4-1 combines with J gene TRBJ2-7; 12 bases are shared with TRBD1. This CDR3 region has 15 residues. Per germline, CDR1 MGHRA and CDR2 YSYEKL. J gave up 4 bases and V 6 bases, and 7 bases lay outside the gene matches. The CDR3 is CASRIGTGGLYEQYF. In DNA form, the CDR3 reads TGCGCCAGCAGGATCGGGACAGGGGGCCTTTACGAGCAGTACTTC.

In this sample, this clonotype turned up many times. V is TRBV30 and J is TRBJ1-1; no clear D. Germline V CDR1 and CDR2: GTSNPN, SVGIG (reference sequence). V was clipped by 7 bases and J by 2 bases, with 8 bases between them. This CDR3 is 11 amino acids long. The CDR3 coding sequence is TGTGCCTCCGAGCGAAACACTGAAGCTTTCTTT. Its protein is CASERNTEAFF.

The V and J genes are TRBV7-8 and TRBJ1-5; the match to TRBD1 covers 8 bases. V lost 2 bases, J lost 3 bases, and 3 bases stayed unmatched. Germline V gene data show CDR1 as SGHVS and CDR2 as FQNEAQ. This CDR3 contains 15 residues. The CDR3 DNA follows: TGTGCCAGCAGCTTAACAGGGGGACTCAATCAGCCCCAGCATTTT. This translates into CASSLTGGLNQPQHF. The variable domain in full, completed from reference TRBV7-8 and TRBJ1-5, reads GAGVSQSPRYKVAKRGQDVALRCDPISGHVSLFWYQQALGQGPEFLTYFQNEAQLDKSGLPSDRFFAERPEGSVSTLKIQRTQQEDSAVYLCASSLTGGLNQPQHFGDGTRLSIL.

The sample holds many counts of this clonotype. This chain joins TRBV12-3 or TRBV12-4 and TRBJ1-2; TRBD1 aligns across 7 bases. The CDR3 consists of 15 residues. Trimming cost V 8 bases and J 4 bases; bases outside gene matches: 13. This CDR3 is CASYHRSGQSYGYTF. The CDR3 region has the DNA TGTGCCAGCTATCATAGGTCGGGACAGTCCTATGGCTACACCTTC.

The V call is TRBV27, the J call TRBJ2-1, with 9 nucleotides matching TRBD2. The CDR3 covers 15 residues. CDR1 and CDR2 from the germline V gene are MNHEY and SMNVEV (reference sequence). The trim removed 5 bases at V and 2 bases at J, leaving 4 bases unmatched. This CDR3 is CASSAGTSPYNEQFF. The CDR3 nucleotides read TGTGCCAGCAGTGCCGGGACTAGCCCCTACAATGAGCAGTTCTTC.

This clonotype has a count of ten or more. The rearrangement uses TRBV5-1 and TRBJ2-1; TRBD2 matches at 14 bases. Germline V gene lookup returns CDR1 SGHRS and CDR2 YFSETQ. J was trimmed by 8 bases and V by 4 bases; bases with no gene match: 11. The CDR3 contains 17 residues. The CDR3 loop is CASSIRLAGGPADEQFF. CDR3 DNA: TGCGCCAGCAGCATAAGACTAGCGGGAGGGCCGGCCGATGAGCAGTTCTTC.

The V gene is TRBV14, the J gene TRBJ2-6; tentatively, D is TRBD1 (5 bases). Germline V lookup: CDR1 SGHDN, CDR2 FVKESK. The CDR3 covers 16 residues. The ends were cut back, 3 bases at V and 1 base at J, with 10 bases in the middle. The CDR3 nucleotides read TGTGCCAGCAGCCAGGCTCCAGGGTCTGGGGCCAACGTCCTGACTTTC. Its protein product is CASSQAPGSGANVLTF.

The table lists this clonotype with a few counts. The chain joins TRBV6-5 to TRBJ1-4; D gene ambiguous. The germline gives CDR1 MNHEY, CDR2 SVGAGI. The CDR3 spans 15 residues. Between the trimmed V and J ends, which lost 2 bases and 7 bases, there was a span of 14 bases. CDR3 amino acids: CASSYDGGVSEKLFF. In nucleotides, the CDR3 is TGTGCCAGCAGTTACGATGGCGGTGTTTCTGAAAAACTGTTTTTT.

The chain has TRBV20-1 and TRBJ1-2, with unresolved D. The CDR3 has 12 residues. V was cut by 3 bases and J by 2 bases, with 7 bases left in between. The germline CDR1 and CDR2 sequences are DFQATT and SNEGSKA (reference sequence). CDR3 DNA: TGCAGTGCTAGTTCTGGCAACTATGGCTACACCTTC. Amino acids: CSASSGNYGYTF.

CDR3 loop: CASSSRPGLAGGVYNEQFF. Written as DNA, the CDR3 is TGTGCCAGCAGCTCGAGACCGGGACTAGCGGGAGGAGTATACAATGAGCAGTTCTTC. The chain links TRBV11-2 to TRBJ2-1, with TRBD2 matching over 15 bases. The V gene's germline CDR1 is SGHAT and CDR2 FQNNGV. The CDR3 totals 19 residues. The J segment lost 4 bases and the V segment lost 4 bases, leaving 11 bases of the junction unmatched.

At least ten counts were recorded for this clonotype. CDR3 DNA: TGTGCCAGCAGTCCCTGGGGGGGTGGGGATGGGAATGAGCAGTTCTTC. It encodes CASSPWGGGDGNEQFF. The chain recombines TRBV27 with TRBJ2-1, with 7 bases matching TRBD2. The CDR3 contains 16 residues. J was trimmed by 7 bases and V by 5 bases; bases with no gene match: 14. Looked up from germline, CDR1 is MNHEY and CDR2 is SMNVEV (reference sequence).

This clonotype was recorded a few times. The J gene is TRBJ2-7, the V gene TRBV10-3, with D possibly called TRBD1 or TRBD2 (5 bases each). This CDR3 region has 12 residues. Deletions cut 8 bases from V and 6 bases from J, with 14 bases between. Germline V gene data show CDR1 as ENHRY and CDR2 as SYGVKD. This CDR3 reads CAISGRGSEQYF. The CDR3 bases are TGTGCCATCTCCGGTCGGGGCTCCGAGCAGTACTTC.

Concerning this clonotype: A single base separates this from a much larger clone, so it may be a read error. CDR3 protein: CSARGVQVTDTQYF. CDR3 coding DNA: TGCAGTGCTAGGGGCGTTCAGGTCACAGATACGCAGTATTTT. The rearrangement joins TRBV20-1 to TRBJ2-3; D is unclear. The V and J ends lost 3 bases and 2 bases respectively, with 12 bases between them. Germline CDR1 reads DFQATT; CDR2 reads SNEGSKA (reference sequence). This CDR3 has 14 amino acids.

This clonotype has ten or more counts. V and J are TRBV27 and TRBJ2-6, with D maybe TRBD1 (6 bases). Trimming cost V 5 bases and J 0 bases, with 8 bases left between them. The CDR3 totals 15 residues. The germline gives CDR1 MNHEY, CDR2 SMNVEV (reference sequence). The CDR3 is CASSLGGSGANVLTF. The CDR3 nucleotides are TGTGCCAGCAGTCTAGGGGGCTCTGGGGCCAACGTCCTGACTTTC.

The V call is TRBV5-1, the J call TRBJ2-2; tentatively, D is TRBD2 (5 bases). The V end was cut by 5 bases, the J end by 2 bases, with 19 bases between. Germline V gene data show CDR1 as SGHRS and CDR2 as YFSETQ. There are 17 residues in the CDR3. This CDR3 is CASRRLAISPNTGELFF. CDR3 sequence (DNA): TGCGCCAGCAGAAGGCTAGCTATCTCTCCCAACACCGGGGAGCTGTTTTTT.

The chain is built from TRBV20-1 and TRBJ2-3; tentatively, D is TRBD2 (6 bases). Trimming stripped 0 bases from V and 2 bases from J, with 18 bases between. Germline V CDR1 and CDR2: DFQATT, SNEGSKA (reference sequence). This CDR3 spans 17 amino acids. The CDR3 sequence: CSARDAHYGTFTDTQYF. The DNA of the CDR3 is TGCAGTGCTAGAGATGCCCATTACGGGACTTTCACAGATACGCAGTATTTT.

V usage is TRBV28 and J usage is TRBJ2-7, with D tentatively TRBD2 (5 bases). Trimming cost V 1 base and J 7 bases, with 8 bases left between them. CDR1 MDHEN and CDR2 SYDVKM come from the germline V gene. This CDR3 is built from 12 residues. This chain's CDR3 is CASSLSGFEQYF. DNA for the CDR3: TGTGCCAGCAGTTTATCGGGGTTTGAGCAGTACTTC.

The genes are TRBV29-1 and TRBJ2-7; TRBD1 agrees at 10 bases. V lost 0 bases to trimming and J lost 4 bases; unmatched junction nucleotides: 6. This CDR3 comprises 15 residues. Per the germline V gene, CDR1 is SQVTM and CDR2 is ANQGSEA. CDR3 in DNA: TGCAGCGTTGAAGATCTACGACAGGGGGCATACGAGCAGTACTTC. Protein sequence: CSVEDLRQGAYEQYF.